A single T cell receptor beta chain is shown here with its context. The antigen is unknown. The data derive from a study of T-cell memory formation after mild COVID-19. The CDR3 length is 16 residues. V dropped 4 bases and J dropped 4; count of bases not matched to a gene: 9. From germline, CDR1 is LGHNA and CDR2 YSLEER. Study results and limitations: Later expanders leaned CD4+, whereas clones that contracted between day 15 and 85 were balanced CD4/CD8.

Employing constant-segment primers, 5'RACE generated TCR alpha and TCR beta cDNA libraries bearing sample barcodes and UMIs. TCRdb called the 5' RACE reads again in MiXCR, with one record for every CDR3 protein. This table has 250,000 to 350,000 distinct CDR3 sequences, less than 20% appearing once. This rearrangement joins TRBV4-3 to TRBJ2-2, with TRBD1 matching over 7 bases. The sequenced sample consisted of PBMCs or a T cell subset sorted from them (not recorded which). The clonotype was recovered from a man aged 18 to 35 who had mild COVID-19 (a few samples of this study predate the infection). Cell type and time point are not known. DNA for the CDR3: TGCGCCAGCAGCCGCGAACAGGGGTCGAGCACCGGGGAGCTGTTTTTT. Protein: CASSREQGSSTGELFF.